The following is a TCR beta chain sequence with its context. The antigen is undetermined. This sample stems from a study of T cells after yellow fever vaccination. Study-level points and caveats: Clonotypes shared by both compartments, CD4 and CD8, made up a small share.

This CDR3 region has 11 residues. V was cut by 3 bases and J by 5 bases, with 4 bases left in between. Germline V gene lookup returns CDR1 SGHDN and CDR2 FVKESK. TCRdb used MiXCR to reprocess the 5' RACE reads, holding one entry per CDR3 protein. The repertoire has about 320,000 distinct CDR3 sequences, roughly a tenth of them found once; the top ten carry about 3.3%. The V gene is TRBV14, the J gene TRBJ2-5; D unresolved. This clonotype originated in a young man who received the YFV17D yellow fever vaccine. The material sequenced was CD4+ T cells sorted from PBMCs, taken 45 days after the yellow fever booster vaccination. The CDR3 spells CASSHAETQYF. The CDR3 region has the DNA TGTGCCAGCAGCCATGCGGAGACCCAGTACTTC.